This T cell receptor beta chain is from a study of cytomegalovirus exposure and HLA in healthy donors. As for the study in general: T cells numbering around 200 million yielded some 100 million unique TCR beta sequences in an earlier analysis. Whole-study findings and limits: Available immune exposure information covered CMV serostatus only. Rare sequences made up most TCRs, while some public TCRs were found in many donors.

Primers for the PCR totalled 60 Vbeta and 13 Jbeta. Clones were sequenced by immunoSEQ multiplex PCR, and TCRdb holds only the in-frame ones, with some missing. The table shows 150,000 to 200,000 clones, with approximately 85% occurring only once. The CDR3 is 16 residues long. The V segment lost 2 bases and the J segment 6 bases; nucleotides outside the gene matches: 13. Germline V CDR1 and CDR2: MNHEY, SVGAGI. Details on this clone: Its antigen is not known.

The receptor was isolated from a woman in her fifties or sixties in good health and CMV-seronegative. The chain combines TRBV6-5 with TRBJ2-7, with TRBD2 identical over 7 bases. Sequenced input: PBMCs. Written as DNA, the CDR3 is TGTGCCAGCAGTTACCAGCCTCTTGGCGGGAGTGTCGAGCAGTACTTC. Protein: CASSYQPLGGSVEQYF.